The rows below give T cell receptor beta chains drawn from one sample of a study of blood T cell repertoires in COVID-19. The table came from immunoSEQ multiplex PCR; TCRdb's copy has only in-frame clones and leaves some out. The sample has almost 400,000 clones; over 75% are singletons. The sequenced sample consisted of peripheral blood. Receptors were obtained from a woman aged 55-69 years with COVID-19, enrolled during active disease. Each CDR3 is given with its conserved first and last residue. The D gene is left open where the match is weak. Only some rows state a clone size, as once, few, many or a class for expanded clones.

- TRBJ2-3 TRBD1 TRBV6-5 TGTGCCAGCAGCACTAGACAGGGGGGCACAGATACGCAGTATTTT CASSTRQGGTDTQYF
- TRBJ1-3 - TRBV3-1/TRBV3-2 TGTGCCAGCAGCCGGACATCACCTGGAAACACCATATATTTT CASSRTSPGNTIYF
- TRBJ1-3 TRBD1 TRBV9 TGTGCCAGCAGCATTGGGACAGGGGGAAGTGGAAACACCATATATTTT CASSIGTGGSGNTIYF
few TRBJ2-3 - TRBV9 TGTGCCAGCAGCGTAGCTACCAGGTACGGCACAGATACGCAGTATTTT CASSVATRYGTDTQYF
- TRBJ1-4 TRBD1 TRBV9 TGTGCCAGCAGCCGGACAGGCGGATCGGGTGAAAAACTGTTTTTT CASSRTGGSGEKLFF
- TRBJ2-7 TRBD1 TRBV5-1 TGCGCCAGCAGCGACCGGGACAGACCCTACGAGCAGTACTTC CASSDRDRPYEQYF
few TRBJ2-2 - TRBV28 TGTGCCAGCATTATTGGAAGGGAAAACGGTCCTACGAGGGGGACCGGGGAGCTGTTTTTT CASIIGRENGPTRGTGELFF
- TRBJ2-2 TRBD2 TRBV7-3 TGTGCCAGCAGCCCCCGGGGGGGCGGGGAGCTGTTTTTT CASSPRGGGELFF
- TRBJ1-3 TRBD1 TRBV5-1 TGCGCCAGCAGCGCAGACAGGGGCTCTGGAAACACCATATATTTT CASSADRGSGNTIYF
once TRBJ1-1 - TRBV3-1/TRBV3-2 TGTGCCAGCAGCCAAGCTTTACGTGGGGGGGGGACTGAAGCTTTCTTT CASSQALRGGGTEAFF
- TRBJ2-7 - TRBV11-2 TGTGCCAGCAGACTGGACTCCCAAACTTACTACGAGCAGTACTTC CASRLDSQTYYEQYF
- TRBJ1-1 - TRBV7-3 TGTGCCAGCAGCGATCAGGGGAACACTGAAGCTTTCTTT CASSDQGNTEAFF
- TRBJ2-3 TRBD2 TRBV27 TGTGCCAGCAGTAAGAGGACTAGCGGGGGGGCCAGGAATACGCAGTATTTT CASSKRTSGGARNTQYF
- TRBJ1-4 TRBD1 TRBV5-8 TGTGCCAGCAGCCCCCACAGGGGAGGAGGGTCGGGAAAACTGTTTTTT CASSPHRGGGSGKLFF
once TRBJ2-1 TRBD2 TRBV14 TGTGCCAGCAGCCCCCGGACTAGCGGGGGGGCCTGGAATGAGCAGTTCTTC CASSPRTSGGAWNEQFF
- TRBJ1-2 TRBD1 TRBV6-5 TGTGCCAGCAGGGGACAGGTTAACTATGGCTACACCTTC CASRGQVNYGYTF
- TRBJ1-5 - TRBV2 TGTGCCAGCAGTGACATCCCCGGGGTTCAGCCCCAGCATTTT CASSDIPGVQPQHF
- TRBJ2-1 - TRBV29-1 TGCAGCGGTGGCCATGAGCAGTTCTTC CSGGHEQFF
- TRBJ1-6 - TRBV25-1 TGTGCCAGCAGTGAGATTTTCGGAGGATCAACCCTCCACTTT CASSEIFGGSTLHF
- TRBJ1-1 - TRBV10-2 TGCGCCAGCAGATCTCAGGGGCACACTGAAGCTTTCTTT CASRSQGHTEAFF
- TRBJ1-1 - TRBV3-1/TRBV3-2 TGTGCCAGCAGCCAAGATCGATTCAGGGTGGCTTTCTTT CASSQDRFRVAFF
- TRBJ2-1 TRBD2 TRBV27 TGTGCCAGCAGTTTTGTCGGGAGGGGTGAGCAGTTCTTC CASSFVGRGEQFF
- TRBJ1-2 - TRBV6-5 TGTGCCAGCAGTTACCAGGGTTATCTTGGTGGCTACACCTTC CASSYQGYLGGYTF
- TRBJ1-1 - TRBV10-3 TGTGCCATCAGTGGGTTAGGGGTGGGAGCTTTCTTT CAISGLGVGAFF
- TRBJ1-2 TRBD1 TRBV7-6 TGTGCCAGCAGCGGGACAGGGGGTGGCTATGGCTACACCTTC CASSGTGGGYGYTF
- TRBJ2-3 TRBD2 TRBV5-1 TGCGCCAGCAGCTTTATTGGCGGGGGGGCGAACACAGATACGCAGTATTTT CASSFIGGGANTDTQYF
- TRBJ2-6 TRBD1 TRBV5-8 TGTGCCAGCAGCTTTCCCGACAGGGCTGGGGCCAACGTCCTGACTTTC CASSFPDRAGANVLTF
- TRBJ1-1 - TRBV24-1 TGTGCCATCCCGGGGGAAATCGGCGCTGAAGCTTTCTTT CAIPGEIGAEAFF
- TRBJ1-2 - TRBV6-5 TGTGCCAGCACGCCACAGGGCGGCTATGGCTACACCTTC CASTPQGGYGYTF
- TRBJ2-1 - TRBV2 TGTGCCAGCACTAATTACAATGAGCAGTTCTTC CASTNYNEQFF
- TRBJ1-1 - TRBV27 TGTGCCAGCAGTTTATTTAGGGGCACTCTAATAAGAACTGAAGCTTTCTTT CASSLFRGTLIRTEAFF
- TRBJ1-2 - TRBV6-5 TGTGCCAGCAGTCAGACCAGGGTATATGGCTACACCTTC CASSQTRVYGYTF
- TRBJ2-4 - TRBV5-1 TGCGCCAGCAGCTTGGGCAGGGATATTTACTTC CASSLGRDIYF
- TRBJ1-2 TRBD1 TRBV5-6 TGTGCCAGCAGCCCCAGGGGGCAGATGTTCTATGGCTACACCTTC CASSPRGQMFYGYTF
- TRBJ1-6 - TRBV4-1 TGCGCCAGCAGCCAAGATCTAGGAGGGACGTTGAATTCACCCCTCCACTTT CASSQDLGGTLNSPLHF
- TRBJ1-1 - TRBV19 TGTGCCAGTAGGGGGTTGCGGCAGGGGAGAAACACTGAAGCTTTCTTT CASRGLRQGRNTEAFF
- TRBJ1-4 - TRBV3-1/TRBV3-2 TGTGCCAGCAGCACAACGACAGGAGTCAATGAAAAACTGTTTTTT CASSTTTGVNEKLFF
- TRBJ1-5 - TRBV4-1 TGCGCCAGCAGCCAAGAGAGGAATCAGCCCCAGCATTTT CASSQERNQPQHF
- TRBJ1-2 TRBD1 TRBV5-6 TGTGCCAGCAGCTTGGGGACAGGGGCAGGTTATGGCTACACCTTC CASSLGTGAGYGYTF
- TRBJ2-7 - TRBV5-1 TGCGCCAGCAGCAGGACAACCAGCGGGTTCTACGAGCAGTACTTC CASSRTTSGFYEQYF
once TRBJ1-6 TRBD1 TRBV2 TGTGCCAGCAGGAACCCGCCCGACAGGGGGCTTTCACCCCTCCACTTT CASRNPPDRGLSPLHF
- TRBJ1-4 - TRBV5-1 TGCGCCAGCAGCTTGCTAGCAACTAATGAAAAACTGTTTTTT CASSLLATNEKLFF
- TRBJ1-5 TRBD1 TRBV28 TGTGCCAGCAGTTTAGGGGGGACAGGGGTTTTACAGCCCCAGCATTTT CASSLGGTGVLQPQHF
- TRBJ2-2 TRBD2 TRBV7-2 TGTGCCAGCAGCTCTCACGGGGGGACCGGGGAGCTGTTTTTT CASSSHGGTGELFF
- TRBJ1-3 - TRBV9 TGTGCCAGCCGTAGGGACACAGGAAACACCATATATTTT CASRRDTGNTIYF
many TRBJ1-2 TRBD1 TRBV18 TGTGCCAGCTCACCCGCCCCACAGGGGGGTCGTGGCTATGGCTACACCTTC CASSPAPQGGRGYGYTF
- TRBJ1-2 - TRBV29-1 TGCAGCACCCGGAGAGGGGGAGAGAATGGCTACACCTTC CSTRRGGENGYTF
- TRBJ1-5 TRBD1 TRBV4-1 TGCGCCAGCAGCCAAGACTCCCGCGGACAGGGTCAGCCCCAGCATTTT CASSQDSRGQGQPQHF
- TRBJ1-2 - TRBV9 TGTGCCAGCAGCGAGGGGATGGGGGCTGCTGGCTACACCTTC CASSEGMGAAGYTF
- TRBJ1-1 - TRBV3-1/TRBV3-2 TGTGCCAGCAGCCATCGAGGGAACACTGAAGCTTTCTTT CASSHRGNTEAFF
- TRBJ1-1 - TRBV5-1 TGCGCCAGCACAAGGGGACTTATGAACACTGAAGCTTTCTTT CASTRGLMNTEAFF
- TRBJ2-3 TRBD2 TRBV4-1 TGCGCCAGCAGCCAAGGGGGGGCTAGCGGGGGTAATACGCAGTATTTT CASSQGGASGGNTQYF
- TRBJ2-2 - TRBV11-2 TGTGCCAGCAGCTTAGTGGGCAGTCACACCGGGGAGCTGTTTTTT CASSLVGSHTGELFF
- TRBJ1-1 - TRBV5-1 TGCGCCAGCAGCTTGTTGGCTGCCATGAACACTGAAGCTTTCTTT CASSLLAAMNTEAFF
- TRBJ1-5 - TRBV7-4 TGTGCCAGCAGCTCCGCAGGGAATCAGCCCCAGCATTTT CASSSAGNQPQHF